This TCR beta chain was obtained from a study of T cells in Graves' hyperthyroidism and ophthalmopathy. The wider study: Blood was drawn when the patient was first diagnosed and still untreated.

Using RNA transcripts as the source, TCR beta CDR3 regions were amplified. The study used the HTBI primer set for a first-round RT-PCR of the TCR CDR3. MiXCR was run by TCRdb on the multiplex PCR reads, yielding one entry per CDR3 protein. In the table there are around 390,000 distinct CDR3 sequences, more than 14% of which are singletons. Study results and limitations: Among thyroid clonotypes expanded above 0.001, most also appeared in blood. Before onset, ophthalmopathy was predicted by the model a median about six months earlier.

Trimming at V came to 5 bases and at J to 4 bases, leaving 7 bases not matched to a gene. Looked up from germline, CDR1 is SGHVS and CDR2 is FQNEAQ. The CDR3 length is 15 residues. A word on this clonotype: Its specificity is unknown.

Each diagnosis drew on symptoms, thyroxine, TRAb, thyroid ultrasound and orbital computed tomography findings. The V call is TRBV7-8, the J call TRBJ2-2; 7 nucleotides align to TRBD1. The sequence came from a woman under 40 with Graves' ophthalmopathy. What was sequenced was blood. CDR3 nucleotides: TGTGCCAGCAGCCCAAGGGGACAGATCACCGGGGAGCTGTTTTTT. This codes for CASSPRGQITGELFF.